This TCR beta chain was sequenced in a study of a mutant IDH1 vaccine in newly diagnosed glioma. The data were produced by immunoSEQ multiplex PCR, yet TCRdb's version contains in-frame clones alone and is incomplete. The table has 53,000 or so clones, roughly three quarters seen once. This clone was counted a single time. Its antigen remains unknown. Time point described: week 35, safety follow-up. Vaccinated patients received 300 ug of mutant IDH1 20-mer peptide per dose, with topical imiquimod. The CDR3 is 15 amino acids. V dropped 0 bases and J dropped 7 bases, with 16 bases sitting between them. Germline-derived CDR1 and CDR2 are SGHTS and YDEGEE.

The chain joins TRBV5-8 to TRBJ1-2, with D perhaps TRBD1 (5 bases). The sample in question was PBMCs, obtained from a glioma patient whose treatment included an IDH1 peptide vaccine. This TCR was recovered from a middle-aged man with glioma. CDR3 sequence (DNA): TGTGCCAGCAGCTTGGGCCCGGCCAGGGTCATTGGCTACACCTTC. This sequence encodes CASSLGPARVIGYTF.